The rows below give T cell receptor beta chains drawn from one sample of a study of radiation and T cells in renal cell carcinoma. Generated by immunoSEQ multiplex PCR, the TCRdb table keeps only in-frame clones and is missing some. The table includes about 150,000 clones, roughly 87% detected once. The material sequenced was blood, taken from a patient whose treatment included radiotherapy and nephrectomy. These receptor sequences come from a woman aged 50 to 65 with renal cell carcinoma. Both conserved end residues are part of each CDR3. The D gene is left open where the match is weak. Rows give clone size only sometimes, using once, few, many, or a class for an expanded clone.

cdr3_length d_call clone_size j_call v_call cdr3_nt cdr3_aa
16 . few TRBJ1-2 TRBV4-1 TGCGCCAGCAGCCAAGGACTTAACCGGGGCAGCTATGGCTACACCTTC CASSQGLNRGSYGYTF
14 . . TRBJ2-1 TRBV4-3 TGCGCCAGCAGCCAGGCCTTAGGACCCGTCGAGCAGTTCTTC CASSQALGPVEQFF
9 . . TRBJ1-1 TRBV20-1 TGCAGTGCAAATGACAGGAATTTCTTT CSANDRNFF
16 TRBD2 . TRBJ2-1 TRBV4-1 TGCGCCAGCAGCCCGGCCCGGACTAGCGGGGACAATGAGCAGTTCTTC CASSPARTSGDNEQFF
11 . . TRBJ1-1 TRBV30 TGTGCCTGGAGTGTAGGGGCTGAAGCTTTCTTT CAWSVGAEAFF
16 TRBD2 once TRBJ2-5 TRBV5-1 TGCGCCAGCAGCTGGGAGGCGGGGGGCCCCCAAGAGACCCAGTACTTC CASSWEAGGPQETQYF
15 . . TRBJ2-5 TRBV19 TGTGCCAGTAGTTCGACCCAATATTACCAAGAGACCCAGTACTTC CASSSTQYYQETQYF
13 TRBD1 . TRBJ2-7 TRBV6-5 TGTGCCACCAGAAGGACAGGGACCTACGAGCAGTACTTC CATRRTGTYEQYF
15 TRBD1 . TRBJ2-1 TRBV10-3 TGTGCCACCCGAAAGGGACAGGGGGCGGACAATGAGCAGTTCTTC CATRKGQGADNEQFF
15 TRBD1 . TRBJ2-7 TRBV6-1 TGTGCCAGCCAAACCCAGGGGGAAAGCTCCTACGAGCAGTACTTC CASQTQGESSYEQYF
15 . few TRBJ1-6 TRBV7-9 TGTGCCAGCAGCTTAACGACAGCACGGGGATCACCCCTCCACTTT CASSLTTARGSPLHF
14 . once TRBJ2-2 TRBV5-4 TGTGCCAGCAGCTCCCCGGCCGCTCCCGGGGAGCTGTTTTTT CASSSPAAPGELFF
17 TRBD1 . TRBJ1-1 TRBV4-3 TGCGCCAGCAGCCAAGACCTGTTTCAGGGGGGGAGCACTGAAGCTTTCTTT CASSQDLFQGGSTEAFF
12 . once TRBJ1-2 TRBV29-1 TGCAGCGTTAAGGGTAACAACTATGGCTACACCTTC CSVKGNNYGYTF
13 . . TRBJ2-7 TRBV29-1 TGCAGCGTTGACCTAACTGGACAGTACGAGCAGTACTTC CSVDLTGQYEQYF
16 TRBD2 . TRBJ2-2 TRBV6-6 TGTGCCAGCAGTTACGGAGCGGGGGCTAACACCGGGGAGCTGTTTTTT CASSYGAGANTGELFF
15 . . TRBJ2-1 TRBV30 TGTGCCTCGGGCGGGACAGACAGCTCCTACAATGAGCAGTTCTTC CASGGTDSSYNEQFF
13 . . TRBJ2-7 TRBV2 TGTGCCAGCAGGGCGGACAGCTCCTACGAGCAGTACTTC CASRADSSYEQYF
12 . . TRBJ2-1 TRBV5-1 TGCGCCAGCAGCTTGGTCGAGTATGAGCAGTTCTTC CASSLVEYEQFF
18 . . TRBJ2-6 TRBV4-2 TGTGCCAGCAGCCTCACAGGGAAAAGTAGATCTGGGGCCAACGTCCTGACTTTC CASSLTGKSRSGANVLTF
11 TRBD1 . TRBJ1-2 TRBV2 TGTGCCAGCGGACAGGTCTATGGCTACACCTTC CASGQVYGYTF
12 . . TRBJ1-4 TRBV6-5 TGTGCCAGCAGGACAGCTAATGAAAAACTGTTTTTT CASRTANEKLFF
10 . . TRBJ2-5 TRBV6-1 TGTGCCAGCAGGGAAGAGACCCAGTACTTC CASREETQYF
14 TRBD1 . TRBJ1-2 TRBV6-6 TGTGCCAGCAGTTACGCCGGACAGGATCTTGGCTACACCTTC CASSYAGQDLGYTF
14 TRBD2 . TRBJ2-5 TRBV5-8 TGTGCCAGCAGCTTCGGAGCGGGGGCAGAGACCCAGTACTTC CASSFGAGAETQYF
14 . . TRBJ1-6 TRBV30 TGTGCCTGGAGTGTAGAGGGGAGGGATTCACCCCTCCACTTT CAWSVEGRDSPLHF
15 . once TRBJ1-5 TRBV6-1 TGTGCCAGCAGCGGTAGGTTGGGGCACGGTCAGCCCCAGCATTTT CASSGRLGHGQPQHF
18 TRBD2 . TRBJ2-7 TRBV7-2 TGTGCCAGCAGCTTAGGGAGGACTAGCGGGACGAGCTCCTACGAGCAGTACTTC CASSLGRTSGTSSYEQYF